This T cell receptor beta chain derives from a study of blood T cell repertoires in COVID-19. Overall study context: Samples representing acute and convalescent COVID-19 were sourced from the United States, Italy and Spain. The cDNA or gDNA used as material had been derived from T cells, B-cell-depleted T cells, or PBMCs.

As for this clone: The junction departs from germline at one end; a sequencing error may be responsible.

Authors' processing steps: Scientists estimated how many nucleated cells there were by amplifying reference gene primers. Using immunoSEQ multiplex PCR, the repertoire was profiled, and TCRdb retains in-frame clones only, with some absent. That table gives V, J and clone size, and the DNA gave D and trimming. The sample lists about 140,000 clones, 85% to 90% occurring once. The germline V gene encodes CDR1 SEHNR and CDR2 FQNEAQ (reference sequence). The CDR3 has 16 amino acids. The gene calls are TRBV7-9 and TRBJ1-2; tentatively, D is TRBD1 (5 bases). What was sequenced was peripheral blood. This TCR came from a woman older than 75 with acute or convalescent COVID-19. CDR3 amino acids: CASSIARRGSLYGYTF. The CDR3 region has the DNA TGTGCCAGCAGCATAGCAAGACGGGGGAGTCTCTATGGCTACACCTTC.